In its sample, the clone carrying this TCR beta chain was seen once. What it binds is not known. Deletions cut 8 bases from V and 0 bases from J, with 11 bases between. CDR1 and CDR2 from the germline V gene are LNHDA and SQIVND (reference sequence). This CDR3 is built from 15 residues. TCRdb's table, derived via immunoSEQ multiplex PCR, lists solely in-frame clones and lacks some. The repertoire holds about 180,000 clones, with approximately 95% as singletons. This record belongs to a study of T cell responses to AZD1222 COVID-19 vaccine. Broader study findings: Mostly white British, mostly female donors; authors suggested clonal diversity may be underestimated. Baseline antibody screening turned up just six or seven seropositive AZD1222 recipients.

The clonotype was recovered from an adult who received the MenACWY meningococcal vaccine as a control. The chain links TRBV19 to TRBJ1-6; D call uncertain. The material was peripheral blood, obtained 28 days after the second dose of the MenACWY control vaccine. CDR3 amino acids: CASLMSSSYNSPLHF. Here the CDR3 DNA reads TGTGCCAGTCTTATGAGTAGCTCCTATAATTCACCCCTCCACTTT.